Each of the 9 T cell receptor beta chains below was sequenced from the same sample in a study of long-term antiretroviral therapy in people with HIV. At the survey level, the v3.0 immunoSEQ assay was run. Measured with immunoSEQ multiplex PCR; TCRdb has only the in-frame clones, and not every one. This sample yields 38,000 or so clones, of which 94% are seen a single time; under 2.5% belongs to the top ten. Sequencing used unsorted PBMCs, obtained roughly 9.4 years after starting antiretroviral therapy. All receptors derive from a young man with HIV.

Here the CDR3 reads CATRTEIQETQYF. The CDR3 DNA follows: TGCGCCACCCGGACGGAAATCCAAGAGACCCAGTACTTC. V is TRBV5-1 and J is TRBJ2-5; unclear D gene. Trimming stripped 9 bases from V and 1 base from J, with 13 bases between. Germline V gene sequence: CDR1 SGHRS, CDR2 YFSETQ. The CDR3 length is 13 residues.

The CDR3 spells CASSVGTSGGETQYF. The CDR3 bases are TGTGCCAGCAGCGTAGGGACTAGCGGGGGGGAGACCCAGTACTTC. V gene TRBV9 combines with J gene TRBJ2-5; 14 bases are a match to TRBD2. The CDR3 has 15 amino acids. V shed 0 bases and J 5 bases; nucleotides not matched to a gene: 0. CDR1 SGDLS and CDR2 YYNGEE come from the germline V gene.

The chain employs TRBV4-2 and TRBJ2-3; D unclear. Per the germline V gene, CDR1 is LGHNA and CDR2 is YNFKEQ. Trimming stripped 0 bases from V and 0 bases from J, with 10 bases between. This CDR3 has 16 amino acids. The CDR3 nucleotides read TGTGCCAGCAGCCAAGAATTCGATACTAGCACAGATACGCAGTATTTT. Translated, it gives CASSQEFDTSTDTQYF.

This clone was detected once. The chain carries TRBV5-1 and TRBJ2-1, with D possibly being TRBD1 (5 bases). The CDR3 has 12 amino acids. V was trimmed by 4 bases and J by 7 bases, leaving 9 bases between them. CDR1 and CDR2 (germline): SGHRS, YFSETQ. CDR3 nucleotide sequence: TGCGCCAGCAGCCTGAAGGGGAATGAGCAGTTCTTC. It encodes CASSLKGNEQFF.

This chain joins TRBV11-3 and TRBJ2-2, with 9 bases identical to TRBD2. The CDR3 consists of 18 residues. Unmatched junction bases numbered 17, after V lost 5 bases and J lost 7 bases. Germline CDR1 SGHNT, CDR2 YENEEA. The CDR3 loop is CASSPYRGAGGHNGELFF. CDR3 coding DNA: TGTGCCAGCAGCCCCTACCGGGGGGCGGGGGGGCATAACGGGGAGCTGTTTTTT.

V and J are TRBV7-3 and TRBJ2-3; 11 bases agree with TRBD2. Trimming took 8 bases from V and 4 from J; bases not matched to a gene: 8. Germline CDR1 SGHTA, CDR2 FQGTGA. This CDR3 contains 15 residues. CDR3 sequence reads: CASGLAGGGADTQYF. The CDR3 DNA reads TGTGCCAGCGGGCTAGCGGGGGGAGGGGCAGATACGCAGTATTTT.

The J gene is TRBJ2-3, the V gene TRBV28; perhaps TRBD2 as D (5 bases). This CDR3 is 13 amino acids long. Per the germline V gene, CDR1 is MDHEN and CDR2 is SYDVKM. V was cut by 4 bases and J by 0 bases, with 5 bases left in between. The CDR3 spells CASSSGSTDTQYF. The CDR3 coding sequence is TGTGCCAGCAGTTCGGGAAGCACAGATACGCAGTATTTT.

This rearrangement joins TRBV7-3 to TRBJ1-1, with no clear D. Trimming left V 3 bases short and J 7 bases short, with 12 bases between. The CDR3 has 13 residues. Germline CDR1 SGHTA, CDR2 FQGTGA. The CDR3: CASSLDWSSEAFF. The CDR3 DNA reads TGTGCCAGCAGCTTGGACTGGAGCAGTGAAGCTTTCTTT.

The chain has TRBV6-1 and TRBJ1-4, with 12 bases aligning to TRBD1. Germline lookup yields CDR1 MNHNS and CDR2 SASEGT. The J segment lost 13 bases and the V segment lost 6 bases, leaving 9 bases of the junction unmatched. The CDR3 totals 14 residues. The CDR3 nucleotides read TGTGCCAGCAGGGCCGGGACAGGGGGCCAGGCACTGTTTTTT. Translated: CASRAGTGGQALFF.